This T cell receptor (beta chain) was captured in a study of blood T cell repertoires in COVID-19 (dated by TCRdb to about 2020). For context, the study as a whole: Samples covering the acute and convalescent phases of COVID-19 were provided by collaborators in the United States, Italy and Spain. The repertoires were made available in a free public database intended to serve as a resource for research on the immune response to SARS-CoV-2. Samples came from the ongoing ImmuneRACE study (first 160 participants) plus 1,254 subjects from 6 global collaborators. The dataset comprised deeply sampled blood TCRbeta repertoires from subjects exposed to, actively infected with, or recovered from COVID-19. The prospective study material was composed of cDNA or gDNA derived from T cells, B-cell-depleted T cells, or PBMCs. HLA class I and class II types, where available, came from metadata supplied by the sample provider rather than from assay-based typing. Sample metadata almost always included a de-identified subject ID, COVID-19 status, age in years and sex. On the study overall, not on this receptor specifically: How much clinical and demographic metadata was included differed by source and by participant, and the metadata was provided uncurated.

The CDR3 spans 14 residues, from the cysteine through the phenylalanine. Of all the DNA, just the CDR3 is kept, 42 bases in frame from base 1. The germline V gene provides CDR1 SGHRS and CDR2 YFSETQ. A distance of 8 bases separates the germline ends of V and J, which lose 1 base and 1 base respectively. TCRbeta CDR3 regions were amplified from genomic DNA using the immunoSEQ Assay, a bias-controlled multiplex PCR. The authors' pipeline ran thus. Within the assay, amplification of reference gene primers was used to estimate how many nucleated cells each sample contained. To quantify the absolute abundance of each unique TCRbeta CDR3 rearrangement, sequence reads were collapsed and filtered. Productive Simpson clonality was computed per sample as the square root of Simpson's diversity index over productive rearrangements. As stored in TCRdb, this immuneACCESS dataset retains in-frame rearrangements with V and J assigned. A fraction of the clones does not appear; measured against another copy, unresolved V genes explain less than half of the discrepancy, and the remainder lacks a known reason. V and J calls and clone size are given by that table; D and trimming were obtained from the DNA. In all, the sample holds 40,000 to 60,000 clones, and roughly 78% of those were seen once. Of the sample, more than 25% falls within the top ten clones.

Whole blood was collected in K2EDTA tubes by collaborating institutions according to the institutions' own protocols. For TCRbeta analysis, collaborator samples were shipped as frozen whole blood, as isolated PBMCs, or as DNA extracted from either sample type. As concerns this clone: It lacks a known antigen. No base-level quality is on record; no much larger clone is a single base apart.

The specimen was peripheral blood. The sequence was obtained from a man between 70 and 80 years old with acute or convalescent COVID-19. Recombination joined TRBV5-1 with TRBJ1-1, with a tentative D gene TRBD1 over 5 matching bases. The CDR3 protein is CASSLRQGNTEAFF. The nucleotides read TGCGCCAGCAGCTTGCGCCAGGGGAACACTGAAGCTTTCTTT. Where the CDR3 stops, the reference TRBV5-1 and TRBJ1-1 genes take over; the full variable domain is KAGVTQTPRYLIKTRGQQVTLSCSPISGHRSVSWYQQTPGQGLQFLFEYFSETQRNKGNFPGRFSGRQFSNSRSEMNVSTLELGDSALYLCASSLRQGNTEAFFGQGTRLTVV.